This entry is about one TCR beta chain. What it recognizes is unknown. The sample comes from a study of shared clonotypes between healthy human individuals. Whole-study findings and limits: Sorted-subset sequencing was shown by rarefaction to be incomplete despite large depth.

The test was conducted at deep level. Assay used: immunoSEQ multiplex PCR; TCRdb lists only in-frame clones, some missing. The repertoire holds about 1 million clones, with roughly 74% as singletons. Germline CDR1 and CDR2: SGHRS and YFSETQ. Trimming stripped 3 bases from V and 8 bases from J, with 17 bases between. The CDR3 spans 15 residues. Sequenced material: memory CD4+ T cells from PBMCs. Sample subset: CD45RA-negative fraction. The receptor was isolated from a young man in good health. Some clones in this sample may be carry-over from other donors' samples. This chain uses TRBV5-1 with TRBJ1-4; D gene unclear. The CDR3 DNA reads TGCGCCAGCAGCTCGGCGGGGAAAGCGGAAGAAAAACTGTTTTTT. Translation gives CASSSAGKAEEKLFF. Together with reference TRBV5-1 and TRBJ1-4, the CDR3 gives the full variable domain: KAGVTQTPRYLIKTRGQQVTLSCSPISGHRSVSWYQQTPGQGLQFLFEYFSETQRNKGNFPGRFSGRQFSNSRSEMNVSTLELGDSALYLCASSSAGKAEEKLFFGSGTQLSVL.